This TCR beta chain originates from a study of T cell responses to AZD1222 COVID-19 vaccine. Across the whole study: Second-dose recipients at about 4 or about 12 weeks were treated as one pooled group. Study-level points and caveats: Sampling captured repertoires only after the peak T cell response. Spike-wide coverage was observed for vaccine-associated CD4 TCRs, with dominant responses at 160-218 and 743-854. Donor demographics were predominantly white British with a female majority; clonal diversity may be underestimated.

Turning to this clone: Its specificity is not known.

CDR1 and CDR2 (germline): SGHRS, YFSETQ. The CDR3 extends over 15 amino acids. V was clipped by 4 bases and J by 2 bases; unmatched bases: 4. Assay: immunoSEQ multiplex PCR; the TCRdb copy retains only in-frame clones and omits some. The repertoire has about 130,000 clones, roughly 82% of them found once; the top ten carry roughly 4.3%. The source is an adult in good health. This chain uses TRBV5-1 with TRBJ1-2; TRBD1 matches at 11 bases. Source: peripheral blood, taken on day 0 of AZD1222 vaccination. The CDR3 sequence: CASSPGTGGNYGYTF. CDR3 DNA sequence: TGCGCCAGCAGCCCAGGGACAGGGGGGAACTATGGCTACACCTTC.